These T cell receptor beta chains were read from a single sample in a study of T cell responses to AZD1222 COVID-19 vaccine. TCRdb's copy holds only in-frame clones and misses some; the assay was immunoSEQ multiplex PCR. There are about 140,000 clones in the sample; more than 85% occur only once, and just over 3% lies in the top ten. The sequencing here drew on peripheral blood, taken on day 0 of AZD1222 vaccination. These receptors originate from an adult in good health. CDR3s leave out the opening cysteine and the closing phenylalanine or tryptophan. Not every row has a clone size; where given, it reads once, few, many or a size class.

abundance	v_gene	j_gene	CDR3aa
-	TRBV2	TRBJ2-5	ASSVEGRETQY
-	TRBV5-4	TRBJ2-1	ASSAYGLAGEQF
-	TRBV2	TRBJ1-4	ASRARFLDEKLF
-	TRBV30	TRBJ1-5	AWARLRSNQPQH
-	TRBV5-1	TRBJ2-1	ATSWGQEGNEQF
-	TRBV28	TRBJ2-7	ASSFPGPQSYEQY
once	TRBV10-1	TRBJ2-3	ASRETATDTQY
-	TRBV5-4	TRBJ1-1	ATRPPFGTEAF
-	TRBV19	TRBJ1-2	ASSMSFGSFYDYGYT
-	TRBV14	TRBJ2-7	ASSPGPKGKDFGTRAYEQY
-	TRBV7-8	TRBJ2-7	ASSRGQFEEQY
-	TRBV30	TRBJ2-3	AWSVGLAGGAFTQY
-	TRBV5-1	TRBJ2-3	ASSPLVGSTDTQY
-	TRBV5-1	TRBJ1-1	ASRLGTGVNTEAF
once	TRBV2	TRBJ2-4	ASSDQVGAKNIQY
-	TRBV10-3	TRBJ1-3	AIRTQVESRTSGNTIY
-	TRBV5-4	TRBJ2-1	ASSQGVTVYNEQF
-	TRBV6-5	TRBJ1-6	ASSYQGGVSPLH
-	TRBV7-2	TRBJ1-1	ASSHRGSEAF
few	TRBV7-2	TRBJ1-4	ASSPDRVLGEKLF